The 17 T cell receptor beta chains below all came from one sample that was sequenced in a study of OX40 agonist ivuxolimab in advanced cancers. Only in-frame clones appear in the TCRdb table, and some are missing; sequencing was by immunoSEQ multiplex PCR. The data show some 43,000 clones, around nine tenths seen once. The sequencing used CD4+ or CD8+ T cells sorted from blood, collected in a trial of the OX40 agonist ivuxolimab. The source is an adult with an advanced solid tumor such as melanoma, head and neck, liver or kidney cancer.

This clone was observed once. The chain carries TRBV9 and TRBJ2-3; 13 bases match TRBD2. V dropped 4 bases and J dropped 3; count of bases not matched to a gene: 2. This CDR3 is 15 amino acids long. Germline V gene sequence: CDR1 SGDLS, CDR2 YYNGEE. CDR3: CASSWTSGGTDTQYF. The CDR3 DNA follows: TGTGCCAGCAGCTGGACTAGCGGGGGTACAGATACGCAGTATTTT. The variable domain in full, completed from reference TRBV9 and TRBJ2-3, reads DSGVTQTPKHLITATGQRVTLRCSPRSGDLSVYWYQQSLDQGLQFLIQYYNGEERAKGNILERFSAQQFPDLHSELNLSSLELGDSALYFCASSWTSGGTDTQYFGPGTRLTVL.

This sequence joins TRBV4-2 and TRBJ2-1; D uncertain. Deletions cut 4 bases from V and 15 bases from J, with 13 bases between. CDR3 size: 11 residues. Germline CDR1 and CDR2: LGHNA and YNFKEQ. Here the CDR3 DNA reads TGTGCCAGCAGCCCTGGTGGAGTACGGTTCTTC. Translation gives CASSPGGVRFF.

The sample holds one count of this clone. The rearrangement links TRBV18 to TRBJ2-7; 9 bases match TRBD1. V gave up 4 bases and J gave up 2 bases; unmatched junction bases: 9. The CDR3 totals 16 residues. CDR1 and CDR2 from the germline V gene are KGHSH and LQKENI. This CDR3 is CASSQNAGTGTYEQYF. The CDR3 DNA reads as TGTGCCAGCTCACAGAACGCCGGGACAGGGACCTACGAGCAGTACTTC. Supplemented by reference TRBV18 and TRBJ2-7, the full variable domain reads NAGVMQNPRHLVRRRGQEARLRCSPMKGHSHVYWYRQLPEEGLKFMVYLQKENIIDESGMPKERFSAEFPKEGPSILRIQQVVRGDSAAYFCASSQNAGTGTYEQYFGPGTRLTVT.

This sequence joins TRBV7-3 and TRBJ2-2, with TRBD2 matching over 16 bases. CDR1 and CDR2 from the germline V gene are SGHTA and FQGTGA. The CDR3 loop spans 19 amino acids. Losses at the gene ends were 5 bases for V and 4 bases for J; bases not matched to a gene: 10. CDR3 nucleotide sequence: TGTGCCAGCAGCGAGGGACTAGCGGGAGGGAATATAACCACCGGGGAGCTGTTTTTT. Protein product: CASSEGLAGGNITTGELFF.

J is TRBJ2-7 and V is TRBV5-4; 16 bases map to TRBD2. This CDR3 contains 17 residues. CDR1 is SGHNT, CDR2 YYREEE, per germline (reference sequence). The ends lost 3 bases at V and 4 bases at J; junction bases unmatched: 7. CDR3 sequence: CASSSGTSGGATYEQYF. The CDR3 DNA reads TGTGCCAGCAGCTCCGGGACTAGCGGGGGGGCTACTTACGAGCAGTACTTC.

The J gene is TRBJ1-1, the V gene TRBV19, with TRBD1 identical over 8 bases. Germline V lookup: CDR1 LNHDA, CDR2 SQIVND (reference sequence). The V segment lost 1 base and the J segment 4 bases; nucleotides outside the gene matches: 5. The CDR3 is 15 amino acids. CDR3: CASSIVGTGGTEAFF. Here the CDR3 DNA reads TGTGCCAGTAGTATAGTTGGTACAGGGGGCACTGAAGCTTTCTTT.

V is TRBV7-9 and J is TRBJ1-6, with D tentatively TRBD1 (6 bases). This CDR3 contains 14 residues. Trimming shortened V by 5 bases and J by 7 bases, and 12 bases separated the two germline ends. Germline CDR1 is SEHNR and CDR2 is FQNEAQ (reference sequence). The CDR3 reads CASSPPGENSPLHF. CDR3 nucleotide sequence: TGTGCCAGCAGCCCGCCAGGGGAGAATTCACCCCTCCACTTT.

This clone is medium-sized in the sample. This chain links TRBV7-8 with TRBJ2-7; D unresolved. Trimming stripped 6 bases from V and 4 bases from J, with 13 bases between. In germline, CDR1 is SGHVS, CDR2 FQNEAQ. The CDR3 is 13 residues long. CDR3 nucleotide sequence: TGTGCCAGCAGGAGAGACCAGTTTTACGAGCAGTACTTC. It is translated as CASRRDQFYEQYF.

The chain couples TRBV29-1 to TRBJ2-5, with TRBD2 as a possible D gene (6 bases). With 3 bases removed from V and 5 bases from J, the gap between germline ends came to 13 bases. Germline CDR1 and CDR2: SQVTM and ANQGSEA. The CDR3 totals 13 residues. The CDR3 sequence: CSVEVGGGETQYF. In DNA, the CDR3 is TGCAGCGTTGAGGTGGGAGGCGGCGAGACCCAGTACTTC.

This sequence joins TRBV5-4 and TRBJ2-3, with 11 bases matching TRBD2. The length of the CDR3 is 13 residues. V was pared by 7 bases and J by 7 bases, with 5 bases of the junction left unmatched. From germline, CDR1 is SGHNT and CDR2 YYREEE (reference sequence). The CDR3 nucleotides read TGTGCCAGCTCCCTAGCGGGAGGTAATACGCAGTATTTT. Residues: CASSLAGGNTQYF.

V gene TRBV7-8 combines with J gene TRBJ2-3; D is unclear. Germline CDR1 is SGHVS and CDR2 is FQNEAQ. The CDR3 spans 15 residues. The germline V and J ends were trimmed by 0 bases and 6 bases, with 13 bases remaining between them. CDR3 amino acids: CASSLADLVSDTQYF. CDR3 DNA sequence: TGTGCCAGCAGCTTAGCCGACTTAGTCTCGGATACGCAGTATTTT.

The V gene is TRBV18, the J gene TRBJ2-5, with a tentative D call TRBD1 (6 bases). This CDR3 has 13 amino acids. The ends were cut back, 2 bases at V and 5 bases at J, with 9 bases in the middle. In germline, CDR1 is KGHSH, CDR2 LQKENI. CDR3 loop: CASSPGQRETQYF. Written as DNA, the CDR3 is TGTGCCAGCTCACCAGGACAGCGTGAGACCCAGTACTTC. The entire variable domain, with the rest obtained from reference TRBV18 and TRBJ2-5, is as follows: NAGVMQNPRHLVRRRGQEARLRCSPMKGHSHVYWYRQLPEEGLKFMVYLQKENIIDESGMPKERFSAEFPKEGPSILRIQQVVRGDSAAYFCASSPGQRETQYFGPGTRLLVL.

The CDR3 sequence is CASSPPGQGFVAEKLFF. CDR3 bases: TGCGCCAGCAGCCCCCCGGGACAGGGCTTTGTGGCCGAAAAACTGTTTTTT. The rearrangement joins TRBV5-1 to TRBJ1-4; 9 bases line up with TRBD1. V lost 4 bases to trimming and J lost 8 bases; unmatched junction nucleotides: 15. CDR3 length equals 17 residues. Per germline, CDR1 SGHRS and CDR2 YFSETQ.

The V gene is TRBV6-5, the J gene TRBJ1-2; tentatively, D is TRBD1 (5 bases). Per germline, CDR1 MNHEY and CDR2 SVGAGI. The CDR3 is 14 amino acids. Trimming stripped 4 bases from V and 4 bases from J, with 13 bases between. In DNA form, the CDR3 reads TGTGCCAGCAGTTCCACCGACAGCCTCTATGGCTACACCTTC. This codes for CASSSTDSLYGYTF.

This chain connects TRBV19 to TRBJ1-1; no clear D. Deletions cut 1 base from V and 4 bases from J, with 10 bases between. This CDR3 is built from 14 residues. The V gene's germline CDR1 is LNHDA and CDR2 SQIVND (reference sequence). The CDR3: CASSIVGVPTEAFF. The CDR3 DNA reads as TGTGCCAGTAGTATAGTTGGGGTTCCCACTGAAGCTTTCTTT.

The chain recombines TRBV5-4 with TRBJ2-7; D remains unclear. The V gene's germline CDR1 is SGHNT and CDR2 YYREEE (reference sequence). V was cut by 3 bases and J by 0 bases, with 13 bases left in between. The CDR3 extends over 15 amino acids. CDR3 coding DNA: TGTGCCAGCAGCTCAGAGACTGCCGTCTCCTACGAGCAGTACTTC. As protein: CASSSETAVSYEQYF.

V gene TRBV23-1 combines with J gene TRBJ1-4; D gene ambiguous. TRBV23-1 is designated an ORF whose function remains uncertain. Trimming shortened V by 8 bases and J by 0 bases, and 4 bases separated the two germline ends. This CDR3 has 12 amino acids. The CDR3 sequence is CASPSTNEKLFF. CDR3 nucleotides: TGCGCCAGCCCCTCAACTAATGAAAAACTGTTTTTT.